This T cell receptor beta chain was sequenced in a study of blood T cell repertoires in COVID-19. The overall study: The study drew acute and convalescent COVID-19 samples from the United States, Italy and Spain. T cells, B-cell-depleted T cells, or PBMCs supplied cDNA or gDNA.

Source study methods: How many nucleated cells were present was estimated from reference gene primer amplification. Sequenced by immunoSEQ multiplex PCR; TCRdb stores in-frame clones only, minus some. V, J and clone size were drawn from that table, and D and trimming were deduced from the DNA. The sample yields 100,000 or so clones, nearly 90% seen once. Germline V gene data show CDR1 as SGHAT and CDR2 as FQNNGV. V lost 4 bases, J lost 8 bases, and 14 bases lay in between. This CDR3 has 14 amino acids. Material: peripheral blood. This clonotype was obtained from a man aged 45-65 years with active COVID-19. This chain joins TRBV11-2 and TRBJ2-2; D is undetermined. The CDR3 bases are TGTGCCAGCAGCTGGAGTCCAATCGGGGGGGAGCTGTTTTTT. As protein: CASSWSPIGGELFF.